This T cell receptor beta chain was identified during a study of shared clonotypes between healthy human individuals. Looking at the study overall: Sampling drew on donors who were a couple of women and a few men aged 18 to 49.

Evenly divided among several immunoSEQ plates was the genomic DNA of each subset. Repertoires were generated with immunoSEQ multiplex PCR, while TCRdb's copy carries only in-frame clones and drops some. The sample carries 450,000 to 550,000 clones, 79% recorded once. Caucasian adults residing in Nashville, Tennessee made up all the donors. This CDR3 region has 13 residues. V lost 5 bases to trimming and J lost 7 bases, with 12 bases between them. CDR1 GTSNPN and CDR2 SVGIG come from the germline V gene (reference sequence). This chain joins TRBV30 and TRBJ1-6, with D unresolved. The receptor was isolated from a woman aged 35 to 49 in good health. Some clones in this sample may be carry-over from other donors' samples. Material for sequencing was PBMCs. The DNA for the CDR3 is TGTGCCTGGCGGGCGATTTCGAATTCACCCCTCCACTTT. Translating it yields CAWRAISNSPLHF.